This T cell receptor beta chain originates from a study of T-cell memory formation after mild COVID-19. Study-level findings and limits: Contracting CD4+ clones lay largely in CM and EM, with CD8+ ones residing in EMRA. Pre-infection memory held some responding clones, suggesting pre-existing cross-reactive T cells responded.

This clonotype was detected a few times. Its target is unknown. The CDR3 covers 12 residues. V shed 4 bases and J shed 8 bases, with 11 bases lying between them. Using its own MiXCR run on the 5' RACE reads, TCRdb lists one record per CDR3 protein. The sample contains roughly 510,000 distinct CDR3 sequences, around a sixth of which appear only once. The chain recombines TRBV12-3 or TRBV12-4 with TRBJ1-2; D remains ambiguous. The receptor's source is an adult woman who had mild COVID-19 (a few samples of this study predate the infection). Cell type and time point are not known. The specimen was PBMCs or a T cell subset sorted from them (not recorded which). The CDR3 nucleotides read TGTGCCAGCAGTTCCCGTCCTAGGGGCTACACCTTC. This encodes CASSSRPRGYTF.